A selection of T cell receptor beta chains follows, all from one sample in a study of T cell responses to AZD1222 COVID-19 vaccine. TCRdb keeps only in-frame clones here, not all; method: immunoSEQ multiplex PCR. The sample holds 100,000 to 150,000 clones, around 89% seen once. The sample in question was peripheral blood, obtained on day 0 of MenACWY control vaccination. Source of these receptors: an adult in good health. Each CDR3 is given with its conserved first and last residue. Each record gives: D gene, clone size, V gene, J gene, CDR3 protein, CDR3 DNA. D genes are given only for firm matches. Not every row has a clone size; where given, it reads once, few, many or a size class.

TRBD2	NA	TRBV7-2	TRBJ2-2	CASSLVSGGPAGELFF	TGTGCCAGCAGCTTAGTCTCGGGAGGGCCCGCGGGGGAGCTGTTTTTT
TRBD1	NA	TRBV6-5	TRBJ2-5	CASSYWQGVSETQYF	TGTGCCAGCAGTTACTGGCAGGGGGTTAGTGAGACCCAGTACTTC
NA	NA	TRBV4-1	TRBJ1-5	CASSQDQYSNQPQHF	TGCGCCAGCAGCCAAGATCAGTATAGCAATCAGCCCCAGCATTTT
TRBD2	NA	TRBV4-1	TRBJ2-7	CASSLGLAGGPSYEQYF	TGCGCCAGCAGCCTCGGACTAGCGGGAGGGCCCTCCTACGAGCAGTACTTC
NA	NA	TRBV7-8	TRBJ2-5	CASSPNGGRETQYF	TGTGCCAGCAGCCCTAATGGGGGGAGGGAGACCCAGTACTTC
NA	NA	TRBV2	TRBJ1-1	CASSREASVEAFF	TGTGCCAGCAGCCGGGAGGCGTCGGTTGAAGCTTTCTTT
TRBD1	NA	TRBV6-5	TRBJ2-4	CASIGTGKNIQYF	TGTGCCAGCATCGGGACAGGGAAAAACATTCAGTACTTC
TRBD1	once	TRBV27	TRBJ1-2	CASSLTVDRLYGYTF	TGTGCCAGCAGTTTAACGGTGGACAGGCTCTATGGCTACACCTTC
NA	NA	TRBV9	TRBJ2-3	CASSVRVVPDTQYF	TGTGCCAGCAGCGTAAGGGTAGTCCCAGATACGCAGTATTTT
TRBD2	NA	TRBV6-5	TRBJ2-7	CASSTSGGTYEQYF	TGTGCCAGCAGTACCAGCGGGGGAACCTACGAGCAGTACTTC
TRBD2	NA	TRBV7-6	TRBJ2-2	CASSRTSGNTGELFF	TGTGCCAGCAGCCGGACTAGCGGGAACACCGGGGAGCTGTTTTTT
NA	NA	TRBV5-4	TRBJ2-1	CASSLVSGDNEQFF	TGTGCCAGCAGCTTGGTGTCAGGAGACAATGAGCAGTTCTTC
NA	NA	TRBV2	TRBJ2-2	CASMGGATGELFF	TGTGCCAGCATGGGTGGCGCCACCGGGGAGCTGTTTTTT
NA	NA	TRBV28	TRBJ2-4	CASSSNWGSIAKNIQYF	TGTGCCAGCAGCTCAAACTGGGGTAGCATTGCCAAAAACATTCAGTACTTC
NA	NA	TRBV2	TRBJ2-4	CASSEALLETAKNIQYF	TGTGCCAGCAGTGAAGCGCTTCTTGAGACAGCCAAAAACATTCAGTACTTC
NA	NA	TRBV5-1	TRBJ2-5	CASSLAVQETQYF	TGCGCCAGCAGCTTGGCCGTGCAAGAGACCCAGTACTTC
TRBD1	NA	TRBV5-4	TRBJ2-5	CASSLGTGIMETQYF	TGTGCCAGCAGCTTGGGGACAGGGATTATGGAGACCCAGTACTTC
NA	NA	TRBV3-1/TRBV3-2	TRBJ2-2	CASSQAWLGANTGELFF	TGTGCCAGCAGCCAAGCATGGCTGGGCGCGAACACCGGGGAGCTGTTTTTT
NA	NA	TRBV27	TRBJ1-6	CASSLYGGTYNSPLHF	TGTGCCAGCAGTTTATACGGGGGTACCTATAATTCACCCCTCCACTTT
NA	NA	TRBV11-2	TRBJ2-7	CASSLQVAYEQYF	TGTGCCAGCAGCTTGCAGGTGGCCTACGAGCAGTACTTC
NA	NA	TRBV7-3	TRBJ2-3	CASSSHPSTDTQYF	TGTGCCAGCAGCTCACATCCTAGCACAGATACGCAGTATTTT
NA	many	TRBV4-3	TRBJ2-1	CARRPRGSSNEQFF	TGCGCCCGCCGCCCCCGGGGTAGCTCAAATGAGCAGTTCTTC
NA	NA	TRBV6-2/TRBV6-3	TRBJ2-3	CASSYMSADDTQYF	TGTGCCAGCAGTTATATGTCGGCCGACGATACGCAGTATTTT
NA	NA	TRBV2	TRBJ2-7	CASSDPIGSSYEQYF	TGTGCCAGCAGTGATCCGATAGGTTCCTCCTACGAGCAGTACTTC
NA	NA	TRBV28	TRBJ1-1	CASSSVGPGNTEAFF	TGTGCCAGCAGTTCGGTGGGGCCGGGGAACACTGAAGCTTTCTTT
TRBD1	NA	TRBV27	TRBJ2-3	CASSSGGIVDTQYF	TGTGCCAGCAGTTCAGGGGGCATAGTAGATACGCAGTATTTT